The clone carrying this T cell receptor beta chain was picked up a small number of times. Its antigen is not identified. This entry is derived from a study of blood T cells in healthy people across ages. The trim removed 4 bases at V and 3 bases at J, leaving 5 bases unmatched. The CDR3 has 13 residues. Germline CDR1 is DFQATT and CDR2 is SNEGSKA (reference sequence). Study-level findings and limits: TCR beta diversity, measured per million T cells, fell in a roughly linear way with age.

The use of a sample-barcoded 5' primer and a J-beta primer mix characterized a second PCR of about 7 to 12 cycles. TCRdb fed the 5' RACE reads into MiXCR, producing one record per CDR3 protein. The sample holds about 730,000 distinct CDR3 sequences, roughly 47% seen once. This sequence joins TRBV20-1 and TRBJ2-7, with 8 bases aligning to TRBD2. Sequenced: blood. The sequence was collected from a woman aged 55-69 years in good health. CDR3 coding DNA: TGCAGTGCTACTCCGGGACTAGTCTACGAGCAGTACTTC. This encodes CSATPGLVYEQYF.